This is a list of T cell receptor beta chains from one sample in a study of response to subunit inactivated influenza vaccine. In TCRdb, the RT-PCR reads were re-called with MiXCR into one record per CDR3 protein. The table lists about 540,000 distinct CDR3 sequences, approximately 24% of them singletons, with 2.5% to 3% in the top ten. These sequences were also reported in another study, on T cells expressing NK-cell markers.

The specimen comprised CD4+ T cells sorted from PBMCs, sampled 11 to 12 days after vaccination. These receptors came from a man in his forties or fifties who received an inactivated influenza vaccine. The CDR3 runs from the conserved cysteine through the conserved F or W. A D gene is named only where the DNA matches it firmly. The listing skips clone size in some rows; elsewhere it reads once, few, many or a size class.

J: TRBJ2-2
D: -
size: few
V: TRBV20-1
DNA: TGCAGTGCTAGCTCGGGGGCCGGCACCGGGGAGCTGTTTTTT
CDR3: CSASSGAGTGELFF

J: TRBJ2-3
D: TRBD2
size: few
V: TRBV20-1
DNA: TGCAGTGCTAGAGATATAACTCGGGGGGAAATCACAGATACGCAGTATTTT
CDR3: CSARDITRGEITDTQYF

J: TRBJ2-5
D: -
size: few
V: TRBV6-1
DNA: TGTGCCAGCAGTGAAGGGATCAGAGAGACCCAGTACTTC
CDR3: CASSEGIRETQYF

J: TRBJ1-1
D: TRBD1
size: -
V: TRBV6-1
DNA: TGTGCCAGCAGTGACAATTTGGGACAGTCTGAAGCTTTCTTT
CDR3: CASSDNLGQSEAFF

J: TRBJ1-1
D: TRBD1
size: once
V: TRBV9
DNA: TGTGCCAGCAGCCCCCGACAGGGGGCCGTGAACACTGAAGCTTTCTTT
CDR3: CASSPRQGAVNTEAFF

J: TRBJ2-2
D: -
size: few
V: TRBV5-1
DNA: TGCGCCAGCAGCCCGAGCTCGGGGGGCGCGAACACCGGGGAGCTGTTTTTT
CDR3: CASSPSSGGANTGELFF

J: TRBJ2-3
D: -
size: -
V: TRBV5-1
DNA: TGCGCCAGCAATAAGGGCAGGGTCGCGATAGATACGCAGTATTTT
CDR3: CASNKGRVAIDTQYF

J: TRBJ2-3
D: TRBD2
size: few
V: TRBV9
DNA: TGTGCCAGCAGCGCTCGAGCGGGGACCACAGATACGCAGTATTTT
CDR3: CASSARAGTTDTQYF

J: TRBJ2-5
D: TRBD2
size: -
V: TRBV11-2
DNA: TGTGCCAGCAGCGGGATCAAACAATTAGCGGGGAAGTACTTC
CDR3: CASSGIKQLAGKYF

J: TRBJ1-3
D: -
size: -
V: TRBV4-1
DNA: TGCGCCAGCAGCCAAACAGGTCCGAGCTCTGGAAACACCATATATTTT
CDR3: CASSQTGPSSGNTIYF

J: TRBJ2-4
D: -
size: -
V: TRBV5-5
DNA: TGTGCCAGCAGCGTGGGCCCCACGGTAGCCAAAAACATTCAGTACTTC
CDR3: CASSVGPTVAKNIQYF

J: TRBJ2-1
D: -
size: few
V: TRBV20-1
DNA: TGCAGTGCTAGTCCTGACTCGAACAATGAGCAGTTCTTC
CDR3: CSASPDSNNEQFF

J: TRBJ2-1
D: TRBD1
size: -
V: TRBV7-2
DNA: TGTGCCAGCAGTTCGGACAGGGCAGGATACAATGAGCAGTTCTTC
CDR3: CASSSDRAGYNEQFF

J: TRBJ2-1
D: TRBD2
size: few
V: TRBV4-1
DNA: TGCGCCAGCAGCCAACCCCGGGAGGTTAGCAATGAGCAGTTCTTC
CDR3: CASSQPREVSNEQFF

J: TRBJ1-2
D: -
size: -
V: TRBV9
DNA: TGTGCCAGCAGCCCACGTAGGGAGAAAGTCACTAACTATGGCTACACCTTC
CDR3: CASSPRREKVTNYGYTF

J: TRBJ2-2
D: TRBD1
size: -
V: TRBV9
DNA: TGTGCCAGCAGCGCCCGACAGGGTGGTGGCACCGGGGAGCTGTTTTTT
CDR3: CASSARQGGGTGELFF